The T cell receptor beta chain under discussion was sequenced for a study of blood T cell repertoires in COVID-19. Study overall: The United States, Italy and Spain supplied acute and convalescent COVID-19 samples. Nucleic acid was either cDNA or gDNA, and it came from T cells, B-cell-depleted T cells, or PBMCs.

V lost 7 bases and J 0 bases, leaving 13 bases between the germline ends. The germline V gene encodes CDR1 MNHEY and CDR2 SVGAGI. This CDR3 region has 14 residues. In the authors' methods: From reference gene primer amplification, estimates of nucleated cell counts were derived. The protocol was immunoSEQ multiplex PCR, while the TCRdb copy is restricted to in-frame clones and leaves out a portion. V, J and clone size reflect that table, while D and trimming were determined from the DNA. Of 200,000 to 250,000 clones listed, about four fifths are singletons. This rearrangement joins TRBV6-5 to TRBJ2-7, with TRBD2 as a possible D gene (5 bases). The clonotype originates from a woman aged 30 to 39 who had recovered from COVID-19. The sequenced sample was peripheral blood. The CDR3 bases are TGTGCCAGCAACCCTGAGGGTAGCTCCTACGAGCAGTACTTC. Translated: CASNPEGSSYEQYF.